This T cell receptor (beta chain) comes out of a study of T cell repertoires in cytomegalovirus infection. The wider study: CMV epitopes, recently identified HLA-C-restricted and well-studied HLA-B-restricted, were used. It was the public TCR beta signatures that indicated both CMV infection and matching HLA type.

Details on this clonotype: The antigen is unknown.

Study observations and caveats: The ex vivo response was dominated by HLA-C-restricted CMV-specific TCR beta clonotypes.

The CDR3 is made up of 16 amino acids. The germline gives CDR1 SNHLY, CDR2 FYNNEI. The V gene end was trimmed by 6 bases and the J gene end by 9 bases; junction bases not matched to a gene: 9. In TCRdb, the reads were re-called with MiXCR into one record per CDR3 protein. The top ten hold 15% to 20% of the sample, which has under 850,000 distinct CDR3 sequences, roughly a third seen once. The TCR comes from a human donor in good health (CMV status not recorded). Some clones in this sample may be carry-over from other donors' samples. This chain joins TRBV2 and TRBJ2-3; 16 nucleotides agree with TRBD2. Here the sequenced sample was cultured PBMCs, taken from culture after CMV antigen stimulation. CDR3 residues: CASSSGLAGGPSTQYF. CDR3 nucleotide sequence: TGTGCCAGCAGCTCGGGACTAGCGGGAGGGCCGTCAACGCAGTATTTT.